The clone carrying this TCR beta chain was recorded many times. Antigen: not known. The sample is drawn from a study of T cells in Graves' hyperthyroidism and ophthalmopathy. Study observations and caveats: Patients with ophthalmopathy were separated from those with stable hyperthyroidism by a 13 V-J model.

Germline CDR1 is MDHEN and CDR2 is SYDVKM. With 3 bases removed from V and 3 bases from J, the gap between germline ends came to 11 bases. The CDR3 totals 14 residues. Amplification yielded TCR beta CDR3 regions, with RNA transcripts as the source. The HTBI set primed first-round TCR CDR3 RT-PCR. TCRdb reprocessed the multiplex PCR reads with MiXCR, giving one entry per CDR3 protein. The sample contains hundreds of thousands of distinct CDR3 sequences, about 15% of which appear only once. Patients showing uncontrolled infection, other autoimmune disease, pregnancy or lactation were ineligible. Fresh 10 ml peripheral blood yielded PBMCs.

Material: blood. This sequence originates from a woman aged 40 to 55 with Graves' ophthalmopathy. The gene calls are TRBV28 and TRBJ1-1, with D uncertain. CDR3: CASSFPGIDTEAFF. DNA of the CDR3: TGTGCCAGCAGTTTCCCCGGGATTGACACTGAAGCTTTCTTT.